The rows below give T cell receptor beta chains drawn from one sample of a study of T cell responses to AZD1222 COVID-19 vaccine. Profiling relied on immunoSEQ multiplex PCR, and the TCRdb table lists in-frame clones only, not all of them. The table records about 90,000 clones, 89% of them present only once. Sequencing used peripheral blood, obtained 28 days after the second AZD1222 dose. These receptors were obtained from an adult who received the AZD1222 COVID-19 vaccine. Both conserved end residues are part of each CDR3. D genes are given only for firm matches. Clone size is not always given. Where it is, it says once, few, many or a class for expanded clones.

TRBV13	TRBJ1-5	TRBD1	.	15	CASSFGQGRGQPQHF	TGTGCCAGCAGCTTCGGACAGGGGCGAGGACAGCCCCAGCATTTT
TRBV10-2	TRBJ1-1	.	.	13	CASSPTRGTEAFF	TGCGCCAGCAGTCCTACACGGGGCACTGAAGCTTTCTTT
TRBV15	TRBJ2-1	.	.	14	CATSRDPAYNEQFF	TGTGCCACCAGCAGAGACCCAGCGTACAATGAGCAGTTCTTC
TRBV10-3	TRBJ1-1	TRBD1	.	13	CAITLSGGTEAFF	TGTGCCATCACTCTCTCAGGGGGCACTGAAGCTTTCTTT
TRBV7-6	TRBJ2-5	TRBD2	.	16	CASSLLTSGDQETQYF	TGTGCCAGCAGCTTACTGACTAGCGGGGACCAAGAGACCCAGTACTTC
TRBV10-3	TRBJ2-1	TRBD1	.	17	CAISGPKTGPWVGEQFF	TGTGCCATCAGTGGCCCCAAGACAGGGCCTTGGGTAGGTGAGCAGTTCTTC
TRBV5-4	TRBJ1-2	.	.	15	CASSLEGARGYGYTF	TGTGCCAGCAGCTTGGAAGGTGCGCGGGGCTATGGCTACACCTTC
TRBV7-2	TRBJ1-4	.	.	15	CASSLRGGRFEKLFF	TGTGCCAGCAGCTTAAGGGGTGGGAGGTTCGAAAAACTGTTTTTT
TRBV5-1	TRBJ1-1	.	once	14	CASSHASTNTEAFF	TGCGCCAGCAGCCATGCAAGTACAAACACTGAAGCTTTCTTT
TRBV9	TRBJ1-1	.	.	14	CASSYNWGGTEAFF	TGTGCCAGCAGCTACAACTGGGGAGGCACTGAAGCTTTCTTT
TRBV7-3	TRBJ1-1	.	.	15	CASSWMGGMNTEAFF	TGTGCCAGCAGCTGGATGGGGGGTATGAACACTGAAGCTTTCTTT
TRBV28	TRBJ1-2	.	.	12	CASSSLGSSYTF	TGTGCCAGCAGTTCATTAGGTAGCAGCTACACCTTC
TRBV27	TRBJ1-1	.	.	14	CASSLLRGYTEAFF	TGTGCCAGCAGTTTATTGAGGGGTTACACTGAAGCTTTCTTT
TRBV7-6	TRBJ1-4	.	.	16	CASSHPGWGTNEKLFF	TGTGCCAGCAGTCACCCCGGGTGGGGCACTAATGAAAAACTGTTTTTT
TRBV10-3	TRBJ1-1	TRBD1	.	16	CAISESAGGGGTEAFF	TGTGCCATCAGTGAGTCAGCAGGGGGAGGGGGCACTGAAGCTTTCTTT
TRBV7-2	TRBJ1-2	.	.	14	CASSLLVTNYGYTF	TGTGCCAGCAGCTTGTTAGTTACTAACTATGGCTACACCTTC
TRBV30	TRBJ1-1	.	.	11	CAWSFRSLAFF	TGTGCCTGGAGCTTCAGGTCTCTTGCTTTCTTT
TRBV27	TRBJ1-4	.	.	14	CASTPFQHNEKLFF	TGTGCCAGCACTCCCTTCCAGCACAATGAAAAACTGTTTTTT
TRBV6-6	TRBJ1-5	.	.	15	CASSYSSAPNQPQHF	TGTGCCAGCAGTTACTCGTCAGCCCCGAATCAGCCCCAGCATTTT
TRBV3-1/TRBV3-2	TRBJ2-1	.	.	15	CASSLSRSSYNEQFF	TGTGCCAGCAGCCTTTCAAGGAGTTCCTACAATGAGCAGTTCTTC
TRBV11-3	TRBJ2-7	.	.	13	CASSSGTFYEQYF	TGTGCCAGCAGCTCCGGGACCTTCTACGAGCAGTACTTC
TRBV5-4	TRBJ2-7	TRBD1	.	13	CASSLGQGIEQYF	TGTGCCAGCAGCCTGGGACAGGGTATCGAGCAGTACTTC
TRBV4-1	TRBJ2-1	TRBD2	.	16	CASGLAGSSSYNEQFF	TGCGCCAGCGGACTAGCGGGCTCTAGCTCCTACAATGAGCAGTTCTTC
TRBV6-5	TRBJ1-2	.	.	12	CASSYPTESYTF	TGTGCCAGCAGTTACCCCACGGAGAGCTACACCTTC
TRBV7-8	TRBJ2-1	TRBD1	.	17	CASSLGSGGAIYNEQFF	TGTGCCAGCAGCTTAGGATCAGGGGGCGCGATTTACAATGAGCAGTTCTTC
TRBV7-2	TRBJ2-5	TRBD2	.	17	CASSLAQLAGGSTTQYF	TGTGCCAGCAGCTTAGCCCAACTAGCGGGGGGGTCCACGACCCAGTACTTC
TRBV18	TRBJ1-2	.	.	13	CASSGGENYGYTF	TGTGCCAGCTCTGGGGGCGAAAACTATGGCTACACCTTC
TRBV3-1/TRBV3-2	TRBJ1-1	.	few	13	CASSQEEGMQAFF	TGTGCCAGCAGCCAAGAAGAGGGTATGCAAGCTTTCTTT
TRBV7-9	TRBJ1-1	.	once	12	CASSPGLGEAFF	TGTGCCAGCAGCCCTGGACTAGGTGAAGCTTTCTTT
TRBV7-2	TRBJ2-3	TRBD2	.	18	CASSFTLAGGWATDTQYF	TGTGCCAGCAGCTTTACACTAGCGGGGGGGTGGGCCACAGATACGCAGTATTTT
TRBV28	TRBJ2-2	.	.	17	CASSLKRGDSHTGELFF	TGTGCCAGCAGTCTAAAGCGAGGGGACTCCCACACCGGGGAGCTGTTTTTT
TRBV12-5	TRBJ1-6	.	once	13	CASGLVRDSPLHF	TGTGCTAGTGGTTTGGTACGCGATTCACCCCTCCACTTT
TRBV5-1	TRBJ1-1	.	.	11	CASSLDGEAFF	TGCGCCAGCAGCTTGGATGGGGAGGCTTTCTTT
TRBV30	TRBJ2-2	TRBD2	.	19	CAWRRGTSGVSANTGELFF	TGTGCCTGGAGGAGAGGGACTAGCGGGGTCTCGGCGAACACCGGGGAGCTGTTTTTT